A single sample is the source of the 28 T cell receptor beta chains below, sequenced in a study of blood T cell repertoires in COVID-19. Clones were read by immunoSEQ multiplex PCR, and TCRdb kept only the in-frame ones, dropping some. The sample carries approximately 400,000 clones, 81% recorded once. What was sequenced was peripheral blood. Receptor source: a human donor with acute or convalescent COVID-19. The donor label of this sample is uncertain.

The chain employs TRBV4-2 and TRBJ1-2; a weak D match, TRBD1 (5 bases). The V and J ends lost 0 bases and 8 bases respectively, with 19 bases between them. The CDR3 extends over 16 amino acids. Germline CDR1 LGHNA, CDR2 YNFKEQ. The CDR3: CASSQDVGQGVRGYTF. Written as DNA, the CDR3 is TGTGCCAGCAGCCAAGATGTTGGGCAGGGTGTAAGGGGCTACACCTTC.

CDR3 loop: CASTGQGVAGNTIYF. The CDR3 bases are TGTGCCAGCACAGGACAGGGAGTTGCTGGAAACACCATATATTTT. V gene TRBV2 combines with J gene TRBJ1-3, with 8 bases that match TRBD1. Looked up from germline, CDR1 is SNHLY and CDR2 is FYNNEI. With 7 bases clipped from V and 2 bases from J, the junction kept 7 bases outside the gene matches. This CDR3 has 15 amino acids.

CDR3 sequence: CASSAQGAGETQYF. DNA for the CDR3: TGTGCCAGCAGTGCCCAGGGGGCCGGGGAGACCCAGTACTTC. The chain combines TRBV7-7 with TRBJ2-5; 8 bases align to TRBD1. From germline, CDR1 is SSHAT and CDR2 FNYEAQ (reference sequence). The CDR3 covers 14 residues. With V trimmed by 6 bases and J by 5 bases, 8 bases remained unmatched.

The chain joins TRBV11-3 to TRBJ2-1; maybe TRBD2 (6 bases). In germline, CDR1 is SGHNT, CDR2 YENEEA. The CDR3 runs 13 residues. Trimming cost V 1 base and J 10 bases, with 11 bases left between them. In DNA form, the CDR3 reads TGTGCCAGCAGCTTAGTGCGGGGCCGGGAGCAGTTCTTC. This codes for CASSLVRGREQFF.

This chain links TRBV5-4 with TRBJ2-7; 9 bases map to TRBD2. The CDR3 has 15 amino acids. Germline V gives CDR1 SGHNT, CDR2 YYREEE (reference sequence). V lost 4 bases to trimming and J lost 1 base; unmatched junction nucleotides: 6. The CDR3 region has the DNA TGTGCCAGCAGCCTTAGCGGGAGAGGGTCCTACGAGCAGTACTTC. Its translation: CASSLSGRGSYEQYF.

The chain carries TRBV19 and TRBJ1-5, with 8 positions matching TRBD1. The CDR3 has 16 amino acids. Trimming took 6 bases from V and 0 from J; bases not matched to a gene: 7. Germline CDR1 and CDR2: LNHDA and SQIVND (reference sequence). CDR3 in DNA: TGTGCCAGTAGCGACAGGGGAGGGTATAGCAATCAGCCCCAGCATTTT. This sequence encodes CASSDRGGYSNQPQHF. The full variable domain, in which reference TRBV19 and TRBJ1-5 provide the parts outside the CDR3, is DGGITQSPKYLFRKEGQNVTLSCEQNLNHDAMYWYRQDPGQGLRLIYYSQIVNDFQKGDIAEGYSVSREKKESFPLTVTSAQKNPTAFYLCASSDRGGYSNQPQHFGDGTRLSIL.

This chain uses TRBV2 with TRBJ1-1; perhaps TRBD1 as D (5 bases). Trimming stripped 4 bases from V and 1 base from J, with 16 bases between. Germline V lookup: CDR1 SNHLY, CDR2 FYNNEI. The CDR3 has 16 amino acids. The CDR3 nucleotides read TGTGCCAGCAGTGCCCCAAACAGGCCTTCGAACACTGAAGCTTTCTTT. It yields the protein CASSAPNRPSNTEAFF.

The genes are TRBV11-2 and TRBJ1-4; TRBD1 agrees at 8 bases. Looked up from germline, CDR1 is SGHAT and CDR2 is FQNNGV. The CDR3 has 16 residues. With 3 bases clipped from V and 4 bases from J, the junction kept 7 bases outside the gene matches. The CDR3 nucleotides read TGTGCCAGCAGCTTGGGCCTGGGACAGGATAATGAAAAACTGTTTTTT. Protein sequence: CASSLGLGQDNEKLFF.

CDR3: CASSPTDSYEQYF. The CDR3 DNA sequence: TGTGCCAGCAGCCCGACAGACTCCTACGAGCAGTACTTC. The chain has TRBV28 and TRBJ2-7; D is perhaps TRBD1 (5 bases). V was trimmed by 6 bases and J by 0 bases, leaving 9 bases between them. The germline gives CDR1 MDHEN, CDR2 SYDVKM. The CDR3 has 13 residues.

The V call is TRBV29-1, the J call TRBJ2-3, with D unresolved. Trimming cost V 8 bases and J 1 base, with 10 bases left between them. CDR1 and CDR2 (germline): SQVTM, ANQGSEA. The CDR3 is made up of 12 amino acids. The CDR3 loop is CSPTRGTDTQYF. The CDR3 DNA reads TGCAGCCCCACTCGGGGCACAGATACGCAGTATTTT.

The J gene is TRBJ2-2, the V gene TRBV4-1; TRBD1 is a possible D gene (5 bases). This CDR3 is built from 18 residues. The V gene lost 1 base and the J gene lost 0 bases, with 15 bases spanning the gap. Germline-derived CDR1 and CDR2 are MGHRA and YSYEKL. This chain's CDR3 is CASSQGPPRATNTGELFF. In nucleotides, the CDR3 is TGCGCCAGCAGCCAAGGGCCCCCCAGGGCCACGAACACCGGGGAGCTGTTTTTT.

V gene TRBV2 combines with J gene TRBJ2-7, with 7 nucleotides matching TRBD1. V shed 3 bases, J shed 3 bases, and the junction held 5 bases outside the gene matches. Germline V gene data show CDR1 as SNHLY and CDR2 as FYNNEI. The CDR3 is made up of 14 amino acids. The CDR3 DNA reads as TGTGCCAGCAGTGATTGGGACAGAAACTACGAGCAGTACTTC. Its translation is CASSDWDRNYEQYF.

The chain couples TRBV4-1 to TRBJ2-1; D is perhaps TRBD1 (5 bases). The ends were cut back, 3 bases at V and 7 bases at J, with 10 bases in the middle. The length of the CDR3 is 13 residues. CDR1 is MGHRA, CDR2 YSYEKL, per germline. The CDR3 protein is CASSQIAGNEQFF. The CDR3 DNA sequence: TGCGCCAGCAGCCAGATTGCAGGGAATGAGCAGTTCTTC.

The CDR3 bases are TGTGCCAGCAGTTATGAGGGAGGGGCTCAAGAAAAACTGTTTTTT. This codes for CASSYEGGAQEKLFF. The chain links TRBV6-5 to TRBJ1-4; D may be TRBD1 (5 bases). Trimming took off 3 bases at V and 8 bases at J, with 16 bases between the two ends. The germline V gene encodes CDR1 MNHEY and CDR2 SVGAGI. There are 15 residues in the CDR3.

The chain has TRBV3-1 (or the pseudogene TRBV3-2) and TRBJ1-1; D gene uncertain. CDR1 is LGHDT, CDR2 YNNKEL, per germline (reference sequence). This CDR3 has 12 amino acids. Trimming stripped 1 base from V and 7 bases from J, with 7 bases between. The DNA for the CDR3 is TGTGCCAGCAGCCAAGCGGGGATTGAAGCTTTCTTT. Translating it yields CASSQAGIEAFF.

CDR3 DNA: TGCAGCGTCCTAGGGACAGGGATCGCAGATACGCAGTATTTT. Protein: CSVLGTGIADTQYF. V and J are TRBV29-1 and TRBJ2-3, with 9 bases lining up with TRBD1. Germline V gene sequence: CDR1 SQVTM, CDR2 ANQGSEA. The J segment lost 4 bases and the V segment lost 6 bases, leaving 8 bases of the junction unmatched. This CDR3 spans 14 amino acids.

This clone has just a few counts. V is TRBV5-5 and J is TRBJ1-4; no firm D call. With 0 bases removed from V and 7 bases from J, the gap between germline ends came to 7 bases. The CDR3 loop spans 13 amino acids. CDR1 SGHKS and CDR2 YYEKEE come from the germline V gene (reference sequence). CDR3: CASSLGTGEKLFF. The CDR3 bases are TGTGCCAGCAGCTTGGGAACGGGTGAAAAACTGTTTTTT.

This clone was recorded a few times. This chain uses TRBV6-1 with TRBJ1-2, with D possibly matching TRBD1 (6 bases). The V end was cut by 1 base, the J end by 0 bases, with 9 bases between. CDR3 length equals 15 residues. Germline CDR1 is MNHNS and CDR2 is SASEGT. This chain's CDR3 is CASSEVRTANYGYTF. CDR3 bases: TGTGCCAGCAGTGAAGTTCGGACAGCTAACTATGGCTACACCTTC.

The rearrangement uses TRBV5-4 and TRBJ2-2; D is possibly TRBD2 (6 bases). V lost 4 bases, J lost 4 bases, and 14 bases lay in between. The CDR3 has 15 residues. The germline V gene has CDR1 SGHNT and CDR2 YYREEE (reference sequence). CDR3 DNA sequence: TGTGCCAGCAGCCCGGGACTGAAAACCACCGGGGAGCTGTTTTTT. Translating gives CASSPGLKTTGELFF.

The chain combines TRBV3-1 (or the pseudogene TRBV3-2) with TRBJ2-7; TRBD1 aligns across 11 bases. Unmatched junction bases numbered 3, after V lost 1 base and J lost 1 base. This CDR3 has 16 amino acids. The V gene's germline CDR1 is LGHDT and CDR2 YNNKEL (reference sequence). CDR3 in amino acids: CASSQARDRGSYEQYF. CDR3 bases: TGTGCCAGCAGCCAAGCCCGGGACAGGGGGTCCTACGAGCAGTACTTC.

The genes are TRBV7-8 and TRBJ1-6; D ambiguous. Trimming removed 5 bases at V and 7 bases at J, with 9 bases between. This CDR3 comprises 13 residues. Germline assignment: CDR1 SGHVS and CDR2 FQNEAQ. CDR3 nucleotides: TGTGCCAGCAGCAACTACGGGAATTCACCCCTCCACTTT. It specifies CASSNYGNSPLHF.

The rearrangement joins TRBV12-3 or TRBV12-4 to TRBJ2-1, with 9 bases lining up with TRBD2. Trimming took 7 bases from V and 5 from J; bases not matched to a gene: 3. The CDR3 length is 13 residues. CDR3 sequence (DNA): TGTGCCAGCAAACCTAGCGGGAACAATGAGCAGTTCTTC. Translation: CASKPSGNNEQFF.

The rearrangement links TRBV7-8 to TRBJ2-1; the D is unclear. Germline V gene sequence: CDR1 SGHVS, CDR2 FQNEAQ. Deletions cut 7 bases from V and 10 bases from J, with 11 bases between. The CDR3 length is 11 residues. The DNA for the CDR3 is TGTGCCAGCACCCTGTTCGGGGAGCAGTTCTTC. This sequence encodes CASTLFGEQFF.

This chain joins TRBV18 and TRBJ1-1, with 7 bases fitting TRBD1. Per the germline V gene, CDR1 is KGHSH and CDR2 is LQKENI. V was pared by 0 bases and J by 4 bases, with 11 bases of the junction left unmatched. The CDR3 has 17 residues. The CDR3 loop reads CASSPPSPRDRTTEAFF. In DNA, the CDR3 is TGTGCCAGCTCACCACCGTCTCCCCGGGACAGAACCACTGAAGCTTTCTTT.

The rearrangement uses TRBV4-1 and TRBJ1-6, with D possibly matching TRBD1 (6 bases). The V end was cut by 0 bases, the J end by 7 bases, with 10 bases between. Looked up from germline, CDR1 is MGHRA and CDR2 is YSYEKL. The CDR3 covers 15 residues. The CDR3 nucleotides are TGCGCCAGCAGCCAAGAGGGGGGGCGAAATTCACCCCTCCACTTT. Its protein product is CASSQEGGRNSPLHF.

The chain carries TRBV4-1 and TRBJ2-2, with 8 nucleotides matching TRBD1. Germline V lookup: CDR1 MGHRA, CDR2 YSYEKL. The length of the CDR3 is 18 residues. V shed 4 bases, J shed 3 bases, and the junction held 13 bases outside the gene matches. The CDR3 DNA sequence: TGCGCCAGCAGCCTTACCGGGCACAGGGGGAAGGACACCGGGGAGCTGTTTTTT. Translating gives CASSLTGHRGKDTGELFF.

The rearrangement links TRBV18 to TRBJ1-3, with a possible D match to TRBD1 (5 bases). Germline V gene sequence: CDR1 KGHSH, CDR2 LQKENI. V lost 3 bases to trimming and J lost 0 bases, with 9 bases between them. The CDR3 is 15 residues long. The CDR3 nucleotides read TGTGCCAGCTCACCGCAGGGAAACTCTGGAAACACCATATATTTT. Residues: CASSPQGNSGNTIYF.

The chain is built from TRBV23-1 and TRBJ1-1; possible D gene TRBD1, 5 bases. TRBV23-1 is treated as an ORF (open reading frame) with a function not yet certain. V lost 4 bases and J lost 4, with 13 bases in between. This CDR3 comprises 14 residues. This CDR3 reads CASSRGVLRTEAFF. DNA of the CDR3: TGCGCCAGCAGTCGGGGGGTCCTACGCACTGAAGCTTTCTTT.